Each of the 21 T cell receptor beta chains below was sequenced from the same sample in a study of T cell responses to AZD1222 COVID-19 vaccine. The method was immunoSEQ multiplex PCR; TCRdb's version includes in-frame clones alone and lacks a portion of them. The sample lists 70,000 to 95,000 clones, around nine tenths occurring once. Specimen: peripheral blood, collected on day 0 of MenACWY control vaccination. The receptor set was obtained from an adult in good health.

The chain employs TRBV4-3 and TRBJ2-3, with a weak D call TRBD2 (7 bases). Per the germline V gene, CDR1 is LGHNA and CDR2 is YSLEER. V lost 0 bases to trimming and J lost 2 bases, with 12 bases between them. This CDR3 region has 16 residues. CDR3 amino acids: CASSQEWGGPTDTQYF. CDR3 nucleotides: TGCGCCAGCAGCCAAGAATGGGGGGGGCCCACAGATACGCAGTATTTT.

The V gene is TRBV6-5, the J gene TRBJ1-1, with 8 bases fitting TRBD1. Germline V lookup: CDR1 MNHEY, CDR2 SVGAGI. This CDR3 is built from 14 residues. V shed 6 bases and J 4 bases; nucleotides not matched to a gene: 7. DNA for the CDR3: TGTGCCAGCAGCTCAGGGGGCAGGGTCACTGAAGCTTTCTTT. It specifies CASSSGGRVTEAFF.

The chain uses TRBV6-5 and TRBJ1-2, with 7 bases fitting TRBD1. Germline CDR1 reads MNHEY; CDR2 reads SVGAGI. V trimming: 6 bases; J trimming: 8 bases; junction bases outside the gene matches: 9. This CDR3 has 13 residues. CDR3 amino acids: CASRKEGASGYTF. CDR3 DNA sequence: TGTGCCAGCAGAAAGGAGGGGGCGAGCGGCTACACCTTC.

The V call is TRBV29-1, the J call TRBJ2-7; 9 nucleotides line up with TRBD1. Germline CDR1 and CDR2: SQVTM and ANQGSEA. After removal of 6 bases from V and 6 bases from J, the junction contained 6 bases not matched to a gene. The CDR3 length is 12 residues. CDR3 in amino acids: CSVGQGGLEQYF. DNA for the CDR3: TGCAGCGTGGGACAGGGTGGCCTCGAGCAGTACTTC.

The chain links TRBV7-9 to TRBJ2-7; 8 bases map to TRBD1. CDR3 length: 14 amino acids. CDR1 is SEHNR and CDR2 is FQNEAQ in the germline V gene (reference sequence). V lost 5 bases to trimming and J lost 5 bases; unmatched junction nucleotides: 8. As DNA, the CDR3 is TGTGCCAGCAGCGCCCCCGGACAGGGCCACGAGCAGTACTTC. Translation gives CASSAPGQGHEQYF.

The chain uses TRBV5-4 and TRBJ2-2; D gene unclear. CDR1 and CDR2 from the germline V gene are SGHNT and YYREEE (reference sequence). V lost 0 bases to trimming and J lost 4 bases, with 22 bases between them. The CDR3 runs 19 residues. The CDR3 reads CASSLVPSPSSRGTGELFF. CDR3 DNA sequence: TGTGCCAGCAGCTTGGTACCAAGCCCCTCATCCCGCGGCACCGGGGAGCTGTTTTTT. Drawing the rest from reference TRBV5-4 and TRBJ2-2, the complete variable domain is ETGVTQSPTHLIKTRGQQVTLRCSSQSGHNTVSWYQQALGQGPQFIFQYYREEENGRGNFPPRFSGLQFPNYSSELNVNALELDDSALYLCASSLVPSPSSRGTGELFFGEGSRLTVL.

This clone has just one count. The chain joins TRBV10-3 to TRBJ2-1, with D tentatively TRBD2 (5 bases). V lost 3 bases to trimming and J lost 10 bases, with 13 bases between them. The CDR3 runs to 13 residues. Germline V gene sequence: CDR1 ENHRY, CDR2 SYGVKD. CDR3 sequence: CAISDGTSGEQFF. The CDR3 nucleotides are TGTGCCATCAGTGATGGAACTAGTGGCGAGCAGTTCTTC.

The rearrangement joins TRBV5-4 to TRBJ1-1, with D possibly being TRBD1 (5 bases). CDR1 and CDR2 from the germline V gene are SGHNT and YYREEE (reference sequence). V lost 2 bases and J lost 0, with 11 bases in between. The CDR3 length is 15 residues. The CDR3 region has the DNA TGTGCCAGCAGCTTTGGGGGGAGTTTGAACACTGAAGCTTTCTTT. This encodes CASSFGGSLNTEAFF.

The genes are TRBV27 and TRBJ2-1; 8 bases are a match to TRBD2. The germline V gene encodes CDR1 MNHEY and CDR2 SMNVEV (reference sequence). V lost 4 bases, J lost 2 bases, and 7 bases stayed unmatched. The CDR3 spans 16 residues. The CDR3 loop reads CASSSREGETYNEQFF. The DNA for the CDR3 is TGTGCCAGCAGTTCCCGGGAGGGAGAGACCTACAATGAGCAGTTCTTC.

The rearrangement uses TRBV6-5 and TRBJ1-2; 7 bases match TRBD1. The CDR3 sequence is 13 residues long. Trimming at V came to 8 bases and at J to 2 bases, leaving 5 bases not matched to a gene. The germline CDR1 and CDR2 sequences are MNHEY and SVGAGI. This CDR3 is CASGVQGNYGYTF. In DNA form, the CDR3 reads TGTGCCAGCGGCGTACAGGGGAACTATGGCTACACCTTC.

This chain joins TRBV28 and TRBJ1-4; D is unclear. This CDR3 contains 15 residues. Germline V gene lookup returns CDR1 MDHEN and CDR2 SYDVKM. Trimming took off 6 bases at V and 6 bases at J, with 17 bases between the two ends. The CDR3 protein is CASSAATDPYEKLFF. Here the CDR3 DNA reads TGTGCCAGCAGCGCAGCGACGGATCCTTATGAAAAACTGTTTTTT. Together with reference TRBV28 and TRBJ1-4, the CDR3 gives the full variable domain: DVKVTQSSRYLVKRTGEKVFLECVQDMDHENMFWYRQDPGLGLRLIYFSYDVKMKEKGDIPEGYSVSREKKERFSLILESASTNQTSMYLCASSAATDPYEKLFFGSGTQLSVL.

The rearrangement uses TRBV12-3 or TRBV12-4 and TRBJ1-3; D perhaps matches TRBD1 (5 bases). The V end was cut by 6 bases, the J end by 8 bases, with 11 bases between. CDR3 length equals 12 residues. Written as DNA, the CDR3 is TGTGCCAGCAGCCAAACCAGGGACACCATATATTTT. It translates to CASSQTRDTIYF.

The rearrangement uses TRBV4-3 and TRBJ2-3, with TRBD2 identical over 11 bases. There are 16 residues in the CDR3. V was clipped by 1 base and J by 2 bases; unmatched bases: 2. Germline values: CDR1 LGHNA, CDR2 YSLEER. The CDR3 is CASSQVLAGVTDTQYF. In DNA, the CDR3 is TGCGCCAGCAGCCAAGTACTAGCGGGGGTCACAGATACGCAGTATTTT.

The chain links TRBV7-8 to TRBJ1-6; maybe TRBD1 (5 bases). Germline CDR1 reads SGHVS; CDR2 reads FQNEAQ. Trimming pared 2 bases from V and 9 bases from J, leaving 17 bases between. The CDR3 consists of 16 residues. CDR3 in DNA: TGTGCCAGCAGCTTATACACGGACACTGTTGGTTCACCCCTCCACTTT. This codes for CASSLYTDTVGSPLHF.

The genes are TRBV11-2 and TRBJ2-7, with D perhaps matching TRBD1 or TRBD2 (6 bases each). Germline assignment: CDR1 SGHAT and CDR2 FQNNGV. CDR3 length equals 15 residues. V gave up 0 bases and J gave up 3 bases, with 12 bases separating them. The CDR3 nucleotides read TGTGCCAGCAGCTTAGATCGGGGGCAGTTCTACGAGCAGTACTTC. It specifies CASSLDRGQFYEQYF.

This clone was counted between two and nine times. Here the CDR3 reads CASRGDGYTF. The CDR3, as DNA: TGTGCCAGCAGGGGGGACGGCTACACCTTC. The chain links TRBV28 to TRBJ1-2, with a weak D call TRBD1 (5 bases). V lost 6 bases, J lost 8 bases, and 7 bases lay in between. The CDR3 contains 10 residues. Germline CDR1 MDHEN, CDR2 SYDVKM.

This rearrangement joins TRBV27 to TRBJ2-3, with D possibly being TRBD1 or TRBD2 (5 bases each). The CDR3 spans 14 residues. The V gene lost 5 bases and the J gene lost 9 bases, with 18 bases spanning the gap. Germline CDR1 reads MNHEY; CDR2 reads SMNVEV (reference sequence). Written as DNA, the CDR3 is TGTGCCAGCAGTCCAAGGGACCCTCCGGGGACGCAGTATTTT. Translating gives CASSPRDPPGTQYF.

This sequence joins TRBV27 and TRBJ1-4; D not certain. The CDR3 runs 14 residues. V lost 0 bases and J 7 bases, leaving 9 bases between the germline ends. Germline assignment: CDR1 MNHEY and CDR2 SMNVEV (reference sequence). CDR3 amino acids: CASSLSPRGEKLFF. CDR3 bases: TGTGCCAGCAGTTTATCCCCTCGGGGTGAAAAACTGTTTTTT.

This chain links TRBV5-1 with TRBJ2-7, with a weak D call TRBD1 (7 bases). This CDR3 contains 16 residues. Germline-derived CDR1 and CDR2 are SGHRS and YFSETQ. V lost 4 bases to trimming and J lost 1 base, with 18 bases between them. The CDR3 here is CASSPQGGGDSYEQYF. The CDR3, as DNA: TGCGCCAGCAGCCCCCAGGGGGGCGGAGATTCCTACGAGCAGTACTTC.

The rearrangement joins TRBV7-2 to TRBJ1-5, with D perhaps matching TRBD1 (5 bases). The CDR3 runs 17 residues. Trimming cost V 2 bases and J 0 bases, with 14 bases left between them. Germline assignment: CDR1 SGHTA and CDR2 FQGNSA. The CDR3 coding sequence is TGTGCCAGCAGCTTAACGGGAGGGGACTATAGCAATCAGCCCCAGCATTTT. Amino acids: CASSLTGGDYSNQPQHF.

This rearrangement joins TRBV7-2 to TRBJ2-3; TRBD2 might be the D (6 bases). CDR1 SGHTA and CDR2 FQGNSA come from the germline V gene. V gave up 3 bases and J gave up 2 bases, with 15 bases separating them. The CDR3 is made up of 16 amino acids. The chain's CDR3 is CASSFNYGTVTDTQYF. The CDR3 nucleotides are TGTGCCAGCAGCTTCAATTATGGGACTGTCACAGATACGCAGTATTTT.